The rows below give T cell receptor beta chains drawn from one sample of a study of beta chain features in type 1 diabetes. Assay: immunoSEQ multiplex PCR; the TCRdb copy retains only in-frame clones and omits some. The sample contains approximately 250,000 clones, 9.5% to 13% of which appear only once. The sample taken for sequencing was naive CD4+ T cells from blood. All receptors come from a man aged 25-45 years with type 1 diabetes. CDR3s include the opening cysteine and the closing phenylalanine or tryptophan. D genes are given only for firm matches. Only part of the rows carry a size: once, few, many, or a class if the clone is expanded.

>TRBJ1-1|TRBD1|.|TRBV5-1
CASSIGTAGTEAFF
TGCGCCAGCAGCATCGGGACAGCGGGCACTGAAGCTTTCTTT
>TRBJ2-1|.|.|TRBV7-3
CASSSGTYSYNEQFF
TGTGCCAGCAGCTCCGGGACTTACTCCTACAATGAGCAGTTCTTC
>TRBJ1-2|.|.|TRBV12-5
CASGPRTVPNYGYTF
TGTGCTAGTGGTCCGCGGACTGTCCCTAACTATGGCTACACCTTC
>TRBJ2-7|.|few|TRBV30
CAWSVTSSPYEQYF
TGTGCCTGGAGTGTGACATCATCGCCCTACGAGCAGTACTTC
>TRBJ1-1|.|few|TRBV28
CASSLSGAGNTEAFF
TGTGCCAGCAGTTTATCAGGGGCCGGGAACACTGAAGCTTTCTTT
>TRBJ2-7|TRBD1|few|TRBV6-1
CASTGVVTGEWQYF
TGTGCCAGCACGGGGGTGGTGACAGGGGAGTGGCAGTACTTC
>TRBJ2-5|.|.|TRBV6-5
CASSSRTPQETQYF
TGTGCCAGCAGTTCTCGGACACCTCAAGAGACCCAGTACTTC
>TRBJ2-7|.|few|TRBV11-2
CASSSWAGASYEQYF
TGTGCCAGCAGCTCGTGGGCGGGGGCCTCCTACGAGCAGTACTTC
>TRBJ1-3|.|few|TRBV18
CASSPGTSGNTIYF
TGTGCCAGCTCACCCGGGACATCTGGAAACACCATATATTTT
>TRBJ2-5|.|few|TRBV7-9
CASSSRRQETQYF
TGTGCCAGCAGCTCGCGGCGGCAAGAGACCCAGTACTTC
>TRBJ2-3|.|few|TRBV7-6
CASSADTDTQYF
TGTGCCAGCAGCGCGGACACAGATACGCAGTATTTT
>TRBJ2-3|TRBD2|few|TRBV30
CAWTGLAGVTDTQYF
TGTGCCTGGACTGGACTAGCGGGGGTCACAGATACGCAGTATTTT
>TRBJ1-4|TRBD1|.|TRBV2
CASSLDRNEKLFF
TGTGCCAGCAGTCTGGACAGGAATGAAAAACTGTTTTTT
>TRBJ2-1|TRBD2|.|TRBV19
CASSPGGLQFF
TGTGCCAGTAGCCCGGGGGGGTTGCAGTTCTTC
>TRBJ1-2|TRBD1|few|TRBV7-2
CASSLTDRGGYGYTF
TGTGCCAGCAGCTTAACCGACAGGGGTGGCTATGGCTACACCTTC
>TRBJ2-5|.|.|TRBV19
CASSRGETQYF
TGTGCCAGTAGCAGGGGAGAGACCCAGTACTTC
>TRBJ2-7|TRBD1|few|TRBV19
CASSISTGGPYEQYF
TGTGCCAGTAGTATTTCAACAGGGGGACCCTACGAGCAGTACTTC
>TRBJ2-1|.|once|TRBV6-5
CASSYLGAWDEQFF
TGTGCCAGCAGTTACTTGGGGGCCTGGGATGAGCAGTTCTTC
>TRBJ2-5|.|few|TRBV29-1
CSVVGDSRFLETQYF
TGCAGCGTTGTAGGTGACAGCCGGTTTCTCGAGACCCAGTACTTC
>TRBJ1-6|TRBD1|few|TRBV5-4
CASSPGQPNSPLHF
TGTGCCAGCAGCCCGGGACAGCCGAATTCACCCCTCCACTTT
>TRBJ1-1|.|.|TRBV6-5
CASSSPLGNTEAFF
TGTGCCAGCAGCTCCCCTTTGGGCAACACTGAAGCTTTCTTT
>TRBJ2-7|TRBD2|.|TRBV5-1
CASSLREGRYEQYF
TGCGCCAGCAGTTTAAGGGAGGGCCGCTACGAGCAGTACTTC